A selection of T cell receptor beta chains follows, all from one sample in a study of blood T cell repertoires in COVID-19. Profiling relied on immunoSEQ multiplex PCR, and the TCRdb table lists in-frame clones only, not all of them. The data contain roughly 100,000 clones, over 80% of them singletons. Sequenced sample: peripheral blood. These receptor sequences come from a man between 65 and 85 years old with active or convalescent COVID-19. The CDR3 runs from the conserved cysteine through the conserved F or W. Fields, in order: clone size, D gene, J gene, V gene, CDR3 DNA, CDR3 protein. D genes are given only for firm matches. Size values are once, few and many counts, or a class for expanded clones, and some rows have none.

clone size: NA
D gene: NA
J gene: TRBJ1-4
V gene: TRBV21-1
CDR3 DNA: TGTGCCAGCAGCAAACCGACCCGGAGCTTAGAAAAACTGTTTTTT
CDR3 protein: CASSKPTRSLEKLFF

clone size: NA
D gene: TRBD1
J gene: TRBJ2-7
V gene: TRBV5-4
CDR3 DNA: TGTGCCAGCAGCACTCCAAGACAGGGCGCTTACGAGCAGTACTTC
CDR3 protein: CASSTPRQGAYEQYF

clone size: NA
D gene: TRBD2
J gene: TRBJ2-5
V gene: TRBV3-1/TRBV3-2
CDR3 DNA: TGTGCCAGCAGCAGTCGACTAGCCTACGAGACCCAGTACTTC
CDR3 protein: CASSSRLAYETQYF

clone size: NA
D gene: NA
J gene: TRBJ1-4
V gene: TRBV30
CDR3 DNA: TGTGCCTGGAGTATTCGGGGGGAAAAACTGTTTTTT
CDR3 protein: CAWSIRGEKLFF

clone size: NA
D gene: NA
J gene: TRBJ1-2
V gene: TRBV6-5
CDR3 DNA: TGTGCCAGCAGAGAGACAGGACGGGTTGGCTACACCTTC
CDR3 protein: CASRETGRVGYTF

clone size: NA
D gene: NA
J gene: TRBJ2-4
V gene: TRBV7-8
CDR3 DNA: TGTGCCAGCAGCTTAGCGAGGAAGAATGCCAAAAACATTCAGTACTTC
CDR3 protein: CASSLARKNAKNIQYF

clone size: NA
D gene: NA
J gene: TRBJ1-1
V gene: TRBV12-3/TRBV12-4
CDR3 DNA: TGTGCCAGCAGTTTTTCTGTGTTAGAAGCTTTCTTT
CDR3 protein: CASSFSVLEAFF

clone size: once
D gene: NA
J gene: TRBJ2-5
V gene: TRBV18
CDR3 DNA: TGTGCCAGCTCACCAGTGAACGGTCCGAGCCAAGAGACCCAGTACTTC
CDR3 protein: CASSPVNGPSQETQYF

clone size: NA
D gene: NA
J gene: TRBJ1-1
V gene: TRBV27
CDR3 DNA: TGTGCCAGCAGTTTTAGACAGGCAAACACTGAAGCTTTCTTT
CDR3 protein: CASSFRQANTEAFF

clone size: NA
D gene: NA
J gene: TRBJ2-5
V gene: TRBV28
CDR3 DNA: TGTGCCAGCAGTTTGGTGGAGGGTTTGGAACAAGAGACCCAGTACTTC
CDR3 protein: CASSLVEGLEQETQYF

clone size: NA
D gene: NA
J gene: TRBJ1-1
V gene: TRBV28
CDR3 DNA: TGTGCCAGCAGTCCTCCCCTTGGAGGGAGCCTGGGAGCTTTCTTT
CDR3 protein: CASSPPLGGSLGAFF

clone size: once
D gene: NA
J gene: TRBJ1-1
V gene: TRBV2
CDR3 DNA: TGTGCCAGCAGTGATTCGGGGATTGAAGCTTTCTTT
CDR3 protein: CASSDSGIEAFF

clone size: NA
D gene: TRBD1
J gene: TRBJ1-1
V gene: TRBV30
CDR3 DNA: TGTGCCTGGAGCGCCGGGGACAGGGGGACTGAAGCTTTCTTT
CDR3 protein: CAWSAGDRGTEAFF

clone size: once
D gene: NA
J gene: TRBJ1-4
V gene: TRBV7-9
CDR3 DNA: TGTGCCAGCAGCTTAGCCAACCCCGGCGGAAAACTGTTTTTT
CDR3 protein: CASSLANPGGKLFF

clone size: NA
D gene: NA
J gene: TRBJ1-4
V gene: TRBV30
CDR3 DNA: TGTGCCTGGAGGGGCATGAACAAACTGTTTTTT
CDR3 protein: CAWRGMNKLFF

clone size: NA
D gene: TRBD1
J gene: TRBJ1-5
V gene: TRBV7-3
CDR3 DNA: TGTGCCAGCAGCTTAGAGACAGGGATATATGAACTTAGCAATCAGCCCCAGCATTTT
CDR3 protein: CASSLETGIYELSNQPQHF